Following are 32 T cell receptor beta chains from one sample sequenced in a study of blood T cell repertoires in COVID-19. The method was immunoSEQ multiplex PCR; TCRdb's version includes in-frame clones alone and lacks a portion of them. The sample lists under 250,000 clones, roughly 88% occurring once. Specimen: peripheral blood. These receptor sequences come from a man aged 80 or over with acute or convalescent COVID-19.

This chain links TRBV28 with TRBJ1-5; D gene unclear. Germline V gene sequence: CDR1 MDHEN, CDR2 SYDVKM. V gave up 7 bases and J gave up 2 bases, with 21 bases separating them. The CDR3 contains 17 residues. CDR3: CASNSPRPGSGNQPQHF. The CDR3 bases are TGTGCCAGCAACTCCCCGCGTCCGGGGAGTGGCAATCAGCCCCAGCATTTT.

The rearrangement links TRBV4-1 to TRBJ1-5; maybe TRBD1 (6 bases). Germline CDR1 reads MGHRA; CDR2 reads YSYEKL. The CDR3 consists of 16 residues. Trimming left V 1 base short and J 1 base short, with 11 bases between. The CDR3 DNA sequence: TGCGCCAGCAGCCAAGTGGCGGGGGCAAGCAATCAGCCCCAGCATTTT. This translates into CASSQVAGASNQPQHF.

The gene calls are TRBV9 and TRBJ2-5, with D unresolved. CDR3 length equals 14 residues. Trimming left V 1 base short and J 3 bases short, with 10 bases between. CDR1 SGDLS and CDR2 YYNGEE come from the germline V gene. The CDR3 here is CASSVSPSEETQYF. CDR3 bases: TGTGCCAGCAGCGTAAGTCCGAGTGAAGAGACCCAGTACTTC.

The chain is built from TRBV6-2 or TRBV6-3 and TRBJ2-3; no definite D call. Germline CDR1 and CDR2: MNHEY and SVGEGT. This CDR3 has 16 residues. V lost 0 bases and J 2 bases, leaving 12 bases between the germline ends. The CDR3 sequence is CASSYSRTMITDTQYF. As DNA, the CDR3 is TGTGCCAGCAGTTACTCGAGAACCATGATCACAGATACGCAGTATTTT.

The rearrangement uses TRBV28 and TRBJ2-7, with D possibly matching TRBD1 (6 bases). Trimming cost V 7 bases and J 4 bases, with 11 bases left between them. CDR1 and CDR2 (germline): MDHEN, SYDVKM. The CDR3 totals 12 residues. The CDR3 coding sequence is TGTGCCAGCACACAAAGGGGGTACGAGCAGTACTTC. Translated, it gives CASTQRGYEQYF.

This chain links TRBV5-6 with TRBJ1-6, with D maybe TRBD1 (5 bases). The germline V gene has CDR1 SGHDT and CDR2 YYEEEE. This CDR3 has 14 amino acids. Trimming shortened V by 0 bases and J by 10 bases, and 11 bases separated the two germline ends. The CDR3 protein is CASSLGGGDSPLHF. Here the CDR3 DNA reads TGTGCCAGCAGCTTGGGGGGAGGGGACTCACCCCTCCACTTT.

The V call is TRBV9, the J call TRBJ1-6; D gene ambiguous. Germline CDR1 SGDLS, CDR2 YYNGEE. Trimming took 4 bases from V and 0 from J, leaving 14 bases between them. This CDR3 comprises 17 residues. For the CDR3, the DNA is TGTGCCAGCAGCACTTCCGTAGGGAGCTCCTATAATTCACCCCTCCACTTT. It yields the protein CASSTSVGSSYNSPLHF.

This chain links TRBV7-6 with TRBJ2-5; tentative D call: TRBD2 (6 bases). Per the germline V gene, CDR1 is SGHVS and CDR2 is FNYEAQ. Trimming left V 5 bases short and J 5 bases short, with 18 bases between. The CDR3 is 15 residues long. CDR3 in DNA: TGTGCCAGCAGCCCTACCGGCGGGGTAAGGGAGACCCAGTACTTC. Protein sequence: CASSPTGGVRETQYF.

The chain uses TRBV6-1 and TRBJ1-1; 12 nucleotides agree with TRBD1. The CDR3 covers 16 residues. The ends lost 4 bases at V and 4 bases at J; junction bases unmatched: 7. Germline lookup yields CDR1 MNHNS and CDR2 SASEGT. CDR3 sequence reads: CASSAGTGGRGTEAFF. The CDR3 DNA reads TGTGCCAGCAGTGCCGGGACAGGGGGCCGGGGCACTGAAGCTTTCTTT.

This chain uses TRBV27 with TRBJ1-2, with 7 bases matching TRBD1. This CDR3 has 16 amino acids. V lost 4 bases and J lost 2; bases outside the gene matches: 10. The V gene's germline CDR1 is MNHEY and CDR2 SMNVEV (reference sequence). CDR3: CASSSLTGQRNYGYTF. The DNA of the CDR3 is TGTGCCAGCAGTTCCCTCACGGGACAGCGCAACTATGGCTACACCTTC.

This clone was observed a single time. V is TRBV5-4 and J is TRBJ2-2; 8 nucleotides agree with TRBD1. The CDR3 loop spans 16 amino acids. CDR1 and CDR2 from the germline V gene are SGHNT and YYREEE (reference sequence). V dropped 2 bases and J dropped 3; count of bases not matched to a gene: 6. CDR3 in amino acids: CASSLRAGGDTGELFF. CDR3 sequence (DNA): TGTGCCAGCAGCTTACGCGCAGGGGGCGACACCGGGGAGCTGTTTTTT.

The rearrangement uses TRBV5-1 and TRBJ2-2, with TRBD1 as a possible D gene (5 bases). Germline CDR1 reads SGHRS; CDR2 reads YFSETQ. Trimming removed 4 bases at V and 5 bases at J, with 12 bases between. The CDR3 has 14 residues. The CDR3 DNA reads TGCGCCAGCAGCGGAATGACAGAGACCGGGGAGCTGTTTTTT. It codes for CASSGMTETGELFF. The full variable domain, with the rest looked up from reference TRBV5-1 and TRBJ2-2, is KAGVTQTPRYLIKTRGQQVTLSCSPISGHRSVSWYQQTPGQGLQFLFEYFSETQRNKGNFPGRFSGRQFSNSRSEMNVSTLELGDSALYLCASSGMTETGELFFGEGSRLTVL.

The chain has TRBV3-1 (or the pseudogene TRBV3-2) and TRBJ2-5; TRBD1 aligns across 9 bases. Germline CDR1 reads LGHDT; CDR2 reads YNNKEL (reference sequence). This CDR3 contains 14 residues. After removal of 3 bases from V and 3 bases from J, the junction contained 2 bases not matched to a gene. The CDR3, as DNA: TGTGCCAGCAGCCAGGACAGGGGCGAAGAGACCCAGTACTTC. Residues: CASSQDRGEETQYF.

The rearrangement links TRBV7-3 to TRBJ2-7; 12 bases match TRBD2. CDR3 length equals 13 residues. V was clipped by 5 bases and J by 5 bases; unmatched bases: 1. Germline loops: CDR1 SGHTA, CDR2 FQGTGA. The CDR3 DNA sequence: TGTGCCAGCAGCCGACTAGCGGGAGACGAGCAGTACTTC. Its translation: CASSRLAGDEQYF.

This clone turned up a few times. The V gene is TRBV28, the J gene TRBJ2-7; D is uncertain. This CDR3 is built from 13 residues. CDR1 and CDR2 from the germline V gene are MDHEN and SYDVKM. The V end lost 6 bases, the J end lost 2 bases, and 11 bases lay between the germline ends. The CDR3 is CASSPTIAYEQYF. The CDR3 DNA reads TGTGCCAGCAGCCCGACAATAGCCTACGAGCAGTACTTC.

The chain employs TRBV4-3 and TRBJ1-5; D perhaps matches TRBD1 (5 bases). Germline V gene sequence: CDR1 LGHNA, CDR2 YSLEER. Deletions cut 0 bases from V and 5 bases from J, with 20 bases between. This CDR3 has 18 residues. This chain's CDR3 is CASSQDIPRGVMHQPQHF. The CDR3 nucleotides read TGCGCCAGCAGCCAAGATATCCCTCGGGGGGTGATGCATCAGCCCCAGCATTTT.

The rearrangement uses TRBV6-4 and TRBJ1-4, with D unclear. The CDR3 is 13 amino acids. Deletions cut 5 bases from V and 4 bases from J, with 8 bases between. Per germline, CDR1 MRHNA and CDR2 SNTAGT. The CDR3 loop reads CASSPQINEKLFF. DNA for the CDR3: TGTGCCAGCAGTCCGCAGATTAATGAAAAACTGTTTTTT.

Here the CDR3 DNA reads TGTGCCAGCAAGGGTTCCGGACTGAGCTCCTACAATGAGCAGTTCTTC. It is translated as CASKGSGLSSYNEQFF. V gene TRBV28 combines with J gene TRBJ2-1, with a tentative D call TRBD2 (5 bases). The V and J ends lost 7 bases and 0 bases respectively, with 16 bases between them. The V gene's germline CDR1 is MDHEN and CDR2 SYDVKM. The CDR3 covers 16 residues. The full variable domain, its missing parts supplied by reference TRBV28 and TRBJ2-1, is DVKVTQSSRYLVKRTGEKVFLECVQDMDHENMFWYRQDPGLGLRLIYFSYDVKMKEKGDIPEGYSVSREKKERFSLILESASTNQTSMYLCASKGSGLSSYNEQFFGPGTRLTVL.

The V and J genes are TRBV4-1 and TRBJ1-5; no reliable D call. Deletions cut 0 bases from V and 0 bases from J, with 12 bases between. CDR3 length: 17 residues. CDR1 is MGHRA, CDR2 YSYEKL, per germline. As DNA, the CDR3 is TGCGCCAGCAGCCAAGATCTTAATCTACCTAGCAATCAGCCCCAGCATTTT. This encodes CASSQDLNLPSNQPQHF.

The chain's CDR3 is CASSSSTATNEKLFF. In nucleotides, the CDR3 is TGTGCCAGCAGCTCATCGACAGCAACTAATGAAAAACTGTTTTTT. The V gene is TRBV14, the J gene TRBJ1-4; D may be TRBD1 (5 bases). The germline V gene encodes CDR1 SGHDN and CDR2 FVKESK. The CDR3 is 15 residues long. The V and J ends lost 5 bases and 0 bases respectively, with 10 bases between them.

The rearrangement uses TRBV9 and TRBJ1-1; no reliable D call. V lost 4 bases and J lost 0, with 13 bases in between. The CDR3 runs to 15 residues. Germline V gene data show CDR1 as SGDLS and CDR2 as YYNGEE. The CDR3 protein is CASSPEVSMNTEAFF. The CDR3 coding sequence is TGTGCCAGCAGCCCCGAGGTAAGCATGAACACTGAAGCTTTCTTT.

This clone was seen a single time. Other DNA variants within this sample encode the same CDR3. The V call is TRBV28, the J call TRBJ1-1, with unresolved D. Trimming pared 6 bases from V and 5 bases from J, leaving 7 bases between. The germline V gene has CDR1 MDHEN and CDR2 SYDVKM. The CDR3 extends over 11 amino acids. CDR3 protein: CASSLGTEAFF. Here the CDR3 DNA reads TGTGCCAGCAGCCTAGGAACTGAAGCTTTCTTT.

The chain joins TRBV3-1 (or the pseudogene TRBV3-2) to TRBJ1-1; D is undetermined. Germline V gene data show CDR1 as LGHDT and CDR2 as YNNKEL (reference sequence). V gave up 3 bases and J gave up 1 base, with 6 bases separating them. The length of the CDR3 is 13 residues. The CDR3 reads CASSQGSNTEAFF. The CDR3, as DNA: TGTGCCAGCAGCCAGGGCTCGAACACTGAAGCTTTCTTT.

The J gene is TRBJ2-5, the V gene TRBV10-1; 12 nucleotides line up with TRBD1. V lost 6 bases and J lost 5; bases outside the gene matches: 7. CDR3 size: 15 residues. The germline V gene has CDR1 WNHNN and CDR2 SYGVQD (reference sequence). The DNA of the CDR3 is TGCGCCAGCAGCTATTCGGGACAGGGGGCTGAGACCCAGTACTTC. Protein sequence: CASSYSGQGAETQYF.

The V gene is TRBV5-1, the J gene TRBJ2-1; 7 positions agree with TRBD2. Germline V CDR1 and CDR2: SGHRS, YFSETQ. CDR3 length: 14 amino acids. V was pared by 2 bases and J by 6 bases, with 5 bases of the junction left unmatched. Here the CDR3 DNA reads TGCGCCAGCAGCTTAGGGTCGGGGGGCAATGAGCAGTTCTTC. This gives the protein CASSLGSGGNEQFF.

The chain combines TRBV5-4 with TRBJ1-6, with D uncertain. CDR1 is SGHNT and CDR2 is YYREEE in the germline V gene (reference sequence). V lost 1 base and J 8 bases, leaving 4 bases between the germline ends. The CDR3 is 12 residues long. The CDR3 nucleotides read TGTGCCAGCAGCTTGATAGATTCACCCCTCCACTTT. This sequence encodes CASSLIDSPLHF.

This rearrangement joins TRBV3-1 (or the pseudogene TRBV3-2) to TRBJ1-1; TRBD1 is a possible D gene (6 bases). This CDR3 has 14 amino acids. Germline CDR1 reads LGHDT; CDR2 reads YNNKEL (reference sequence). V was trimmed by 3 bases and J by 1 base, leaving 9 bases between them. The CDR3 loop reads CASSHGGRNTEAFF. In nucleotides, the CDR3 is TGTGCCAGCAGCCATGGGGGCAGGAACACTGAAGCTTTCTTT.

The CDR3 region has the DNA TGTGCCACCAAGAAATCCGGGGGGGCCAGCCTCAATGAGCAGTTCTTC. Translating it yields CATKKSGGASLNEQFF. The chain carries TRBV6-6 and TRBJ2-1; 8 bases match TRBD2. This CDR3 spans 16 amino acids. Germline CDR1 reads MNHNY; CDR2 reads SVGAGI (reference sequence). V was pared by 10 bases and J by 6 bases, with 17 bases of the junction left unmatched.

The chain links TRBV2 to TRBJ1-2; D ambiguous. V was pared by 6 bases and J by 4 bases, with 15 bases between. The CDR3 has 14 amino acids. The germline V gene encodes CDR1 SNHLY and CDR2 FYNNEI. The CDR3: CASSPTRGTYGYTF. CDR3 nucleotides: TGTGCCAGCAGCCCAACCCGGGGAACCTATGGCTACACCTTC. Combining the CDR3 with reference TRBV2 and TRBJ1-2 gives the whole variable domain EPEVTQTPSHQVTQMGQEVILRCVPISNHLYFYWYRQILGQKVEFLVSFYNNEISEKSEIFDDQFSVERPDGSNFTLKIRSTKLEDSAMYFCASSPTRGTYGYTFGSGTRLTVV.

The chain links TRBV3-1 (or the pseudogene TRBV3-2) to TRBJ1-1; 7 bases map to TRBD1. The CDR3 sequence is 14 residues long. Germline assignment: CDR1 LGHDT and CDR2 YNNKEL (reference sequence). The ends lost 3 bases at V and 4 bases at J; junction bases unmatched: 5. For the CDR3, the DNA is TGTGCCAGCAGCCAGGCAGGGACAGCCACTGAAGCTTTCTTT. It encodes CASSQAGTATEAFF.

The chain has TRBV5-1 and TRBJ2-7, with D tentatively TRBD2 (6 bases). Germline CDR1 and CDR2: SGHRS and YFSETQ. Trimming shortened V by 1 base and J by 8 bases, and 13 bases separated the two germline ends. This CDR3 region has 13 residues. The CDR3 sequence: CASSLMGEEKQYF. In nucleotides, the CDR3 is TGCGCCAGCAGCTTGATGGGGGAGGAGAAGCAGTACTTC.

This clone was recorded only once. The chain joins TRBV7-2 to TRBJ1-2; D gene unclear. Germline CDR1 reads SGHTA; CDR2 reads FQGNSA. The CDR3 runs to 16 residues. Trimming stripped 2 bases from V and 7 bases from J, with 20 bases between. The CDR3 protein is CASSLRSGSEQGGYTF. CDR3 bases: TGTGCCAGCAGCTTAAGATCGGGGTCAGAACAAGGTGGCTACACCTTC.